This T cell receptor (beta chain) was identified during a study of blood T cell repertoires in COVID-19. Study at large: Specimens from acute and convalescent COVID-19 originated in the United States, Italy and Spain.

The data were produced by immunoSEQ multiplex PCR, yet TCRdb's version contains in-frame clones alone and is incomplete. The sample records some 170,000 clones, approximately 85% being singletons. The CDR3 extends over 18 amino acids. V lost 4 bases to trimming and J lost 4 bases; unmatched junction nucleotides: 10. Germline values: CDR1 SEHNR, CDR2 FQNEAQ (reference sequence). The sequenced sample consisted of peripheral blood. This clonotype was sampled from a woman aged 55-70 years with acute or convalescent COVID-19. The J gene is TRBJ2-1, the V gene TRBV7-9; 13 bases align to TRBD2. The CDR3 reads CASSSPPGTSGKYNEQFF. As DNA, the CDR3 is TGTGCCAGCAGCTCCCCCCCCGGGACTAGCGGGAAGTACAATGAGCAGTTCTTC.